Below, 26 T cell receptor beta chains from the same sample are listed, as sequenced in a study of OX40 agonist ivuxolimab in advanced cancers. Sequencing used immunoSEQ multiplex PCR; TCRdb keeps in-frame clones, though not all of them. The table lists tens of thousands of clones, 88% of them singletons, with about 4% in the top ten. Sample: CD4+ or CD8+ T cells sorted from blood, taken in a trial of the OX40 agonist ivuxolimab. These receptors originate from an adult with an advanced solid tumor such as melanoma, head and neck, liver or kidney cancer.

The J gene is TRBJ2-5, the V gene TRBV7-8; TRBD1 aligns across 9 bases. CDR3 length equals 14 residues. The germline V gene encodes CDR1 SGHVS and CDR2 FQNEAQ. The trim removed 5 bases at V and 5 bases at J, leaving 6 bases unmatched. The CDR3 here is CASSAGQGTETQYF. Here the CDR3 DNA reads TGTGCCAGCAGCGCGGGACAGGGTACGGAGACCCAGTACTTC.

V usage is TRBV27 and J usage is TRBJ2-3; perhaps D is TRBD1 or TRBD2 (5 bases each). CDR1 and CDR2 from the germline V gene are MNHEY and SMNVEV (reference sequence). Trimming shortened V by 6 bases and J by 0 bases, and 7 bases separated the two germline ends. The CDR3 contains 13 residues. The CDR3 spells CASSGASTDTQYF. CDR3 bases: TGTGCCAGCAGCGGGGCTAGCACAGATACGCAGTATTTT.

V and J are TRBV18 and TRBJ1-1, with unresolved D. There are 15 residues in the CDR3. Trimming cost V 3 bases and J 0 bases, with 11 bases left between them. In germline, CDR1 is KGHSH, CDR2 LQKENI. CDR3 in DNA: TGTGCCAGCTCACCGGGCAGGCCTATGAACACTGAAGCTTTCTTT. It is translated as CASSPGRPMNTEAFF.

This chain joins TRBV15 and TRBJ2-5; no definite D call. The V and J ends lost 2 bases and 0 bases respectively, with 1 base between them. CDR1 and CDR2 from the germline V gene are LNHNV and YYDKDF (reference sequence). The length of the CDR3 is 12 residues. The DNA for the CDR3 is TGTGCCACCAGCAGAAACCAAGAGACCCAGTACTTC. Residues: CATSRNQETQYF.

This chain uses TRBV6-1 with TRBJ2-3; D is ambiguous. CDR3 length: 12 residues. Trimming took 5 bases from V and 2 from J, leaving 5 bases between them. From germline, CDR1 is MNHNS and CDR2 SASEGT. For the CDR3, the DNA is TGTGCCAGCAGTAGGTCCACAGATACGCAGTATTTT. As protein: CASSRSTDTQYF.

In its sample, this clone was seen a few times. The V and J genes are TRBV11-3 and TRBJ2-3, with a weak D call TRBD1 (6 bases). Trimming removed 6 bases at V and 3 bases at J, with 13 bases between. Germline loops: CDR1 SGHNT, CDR2 YENEEA. The CDR3 covers 14 residues. The CDR3 sequence is CASRSGHTTDTQYF. Here the CDR3 DNA reads TGTGCCAGCAGATCGGGACATACAACAGATACGCAGTATTTT.

The rearrangement uses TRBV5-4 and TRBJ2-1; D ambiguous. The CDR3 consists of 12 residues. V dropped 0 bases and J dropped 3 bases, with 1 base sitting between them. Germline CDR1 reads SGHNT; CDR2 reads YYREEE (reference sequence). Here the CDR3 reads CASSLDYNEQFF. CDR3 bases: TGTGCCAGCAGCTTGGACTACAATGAGCAGTTCTTC.

The chain employs TRBV6-5 and TRBJ2-5; TRBD1 or TRBD2 may be the D gene (5 bases each). Germline CDR1 reads MNHEY; CDR2 reads SVGAGI. The CDR3 has 14 amino acids. V was clipped by 5 bases and J by 3 bases, with 13 bases between them. The DNA for the CDR3 is TGTGCCAGCAGTGGACTCGGGGCGGAAGAGACCCAGTACTTC. Translating it yields CASSGLGAEETQYF.

V and J are TRBV7-9 and TRBJ2-1, with TRBD2 matching 9 bases. V dropped 1 base and J dropped 6; count of bases not matched to a gene: 4. The germline CDR1 and CDR2 sequences are SEHNR and FQNEAQ (reference sequence). The CDR3 runs to 15 residues. The CDR3 DNA reads as TGTGCCAGCAGCTTAGTCAGCGGGAGGCTCAATGAGCAGTTCTTC. Its translation: CASSLVSGRLNEQFF.

V usage is TRBV30 and J usage is TRBJ2-5; 7 bases agree with TRBD2. CDR1 and CDR2 (germline): GTSNPN, SVGIG (reference sequence). The CDR3 covers 16 residues. Trimming removed 4 bases from V and 5 bases from J; junction bases left unmatched: 16. The CDR3 nucleotides are TGTGCCTGGAACCGGCTGCGTGGGGAGGGGAGGGAGACCCAGTACTTC. The encoded protein is CAWNRLRGEGRETQYF.

This chain uses TRBV19 with TRBJ1-5; D perhaps matches TRBD1 (6 bases). Trimming shortened V by 4 bases and J by 10 bases, and 17 bases separated the two germline ends. This CDR3 contains 14 residues. Germline V gives CDR1 LNHDA, CDR2 SQIVND (reference sequence). The CDR3: CASSTDRSIGPQHF. The DNA of the CDR3 is TGTGCCAGTAGTACTGACAGGTCGATTGGTCCCCAGCATTTT.

V usage is TRBV28 and J usage is TRBJ2-2; D may be TRBD2 (5 bases). The CDR3 has 15 amino acids. With 4 bases removed from V and 1 base from J, the gap between germline ends came to 10 bases. Germline V gene lookup returns CDR1 MDHEN and CDR2 SYDVKM. CDR3 region: CASSSPRGNTGELFF. CDR3 DNA sequence: TGTGCCAGCAGTTCCCCTCGGGGGAACACCGGGGAGCTGTTTTTT. Using reference TRBV28 and TRBJ2-2 for the parts outside the CDR3, the full variable domain is DVKVTQSSRYLVKRTGEKVFLECVQDMDHENMFWYRQDPGLGLRLIYFSYDVKMKEKGDIPEGYSVSREKKERFSLILESASTNQTSMYLCASSSPRGNTGELFFGEGSRLTVL.

In this sample, this clone turned up once. The V gene is TRBV19, the J gene TRBJ1-1; D perhaps matches TRBD1 (5 bases). The CDR3 runs to 14 residues. Germline loops: CDR1 LNHDA, CDR2 SQIVND (reference sequence). Trimming took 5 bases from V and 1 from J, leaving 11 bases between them. For the CDR3, the DNA is TGTGCCAGTAGTCCGGGACCGAGGAACACTGAAGCTTTCTTT. Its translation: CASSPGPRNTEAFF.

V is TRBV5-4 and J is TRBJ2-5, with D possibly matching TRBD2 (5 bases). V lost 3 bases and J 5 bases, leaving 14 bases between the germline ends. The germline V gene encodes CDR1 SGHNT and CDR2 YYREEE (reference sequence). The CDR3 runs 14 residues. Written as DNA, the CDR3 is TGTGCCAGCAGCTCCTACACCCGCGGGGAGACCCAGTACTTC. Translation gives CASSSYTRGETQYF.

V and J are TRBV2 and TRBJ2-2; 10 nucleotides match TRBD1. The CDR3 spans 15 residues. Germline V gene lookup returns CDR1 SNHLY and CDR2 FYNNEI. Unmatched junction bases numbered 7, after V lost 7 bases and J lost 5 bases. The chain's CDR3 is CASTDGQGVTGELFF. DNA for the CDR3: TGTGCCAGCACCGACGGACAGGGGGTGACCGGGGAGCTGTTTTTT.

The CDR3 is CASSLSGSSYNEQFF. The CDR3 bases are TGTGCCAGCAGCTTAAGCGGGAGCTCCTACAATGAGCAGTTCTTC. The chain joins TRBV7-3 to TRBJ2-1, with 7 bases identical to TRBD2. Germline assignment: CDR1 SGHTA and CDR2 FQGTGA. V trimming: 1 base; J trimming: 0 bases; junction bases outside the gene matches: 0. The CDR3 has 15 amino acids.

V usage is TRBV9 and J usage is TRBJ2-7; 15 positions agree with TRBD2. Germline CDR1 is SGDLS and CDR2 is YYNGEE. V shed 4 bases and J 6 bases; nucleotides not matched to a gene: 2. The CDR3 runs 14 residues. DNA of the CDR3: TGTGCCAGCAGCTCGGGACTAGCGGGAGGCGAGCAGTACTTC. It specifies CASSSGLAGGEQYF.

The rearrangement joins TRBV12-5 to TRBJ2-3; D perhaps matches TRBD1 (5 bases). Germline V gene lookup returns CDR1 LGHNT and CDR2 FRNRAP. CDR3 size: 13 residues. Between the trimmed V and J ends, which lost 10 bases and 4 bases, there was a span of 15 bases. In nucleotides, the CDR3 is TGTGCTACTACTATTGGGGCGGCAGATACGCAGTATTTT. Translating gives CATTIGAADTQYF.

J is TRBJ2-2 and V is TRBV11-2, with TRBD1 matching 7 bases. The CDR3 has 15 residues. Germline CDR1 reads SGHAT; CDR2 reads FQNNGV. Losses at the gene ends were 5 bases for V and 5 bases for J; bases not matched to a gene: 8. CDR3 nucleotides: TGTGCCAGCAGCCCCCAGGGGGTTCAAACCGGGGAGCTGTTTTTT. Its protein is CASSPQGVQTGELFF. Looking up the rest from reference TRBV11-2 and TRBJ2-2 gives the full variable domain: EAGVAQSPRYKIIEKRQSVAFWCNPISGHATLYWYQQILGQGPKLLIQFQNNGVVDDSQLPKDRFSAERLKGVDSTLKIQPAKLEDSAVYLCASSPQGVQTGELFFGEGSRLTVL.

On this clone itself: Other DNA sequences in the sample encode the same CDR3. The chain is built from TRBV7-3 and TRBJ1-5, with D possibly being TRBD1 (6 bases). Germline CDR1 reads SGHTA; CDR2 reads FQGTGA. Trimming stripped 5 bases from V and 4 bases from J, with 9 bases between. The CDR3 is 13 amino acids. The CDR3 reads CASSLDSNQPQHF. CDR3 sequence (DNA): TGTGCCAGCAGCCTGGACAGTAATCAGCCCCAGCATTTT. Drawing the rest from reference TRBV7-3 and TRBJ1-5, the complete variable domain is GAGVSQTPSNKVTEKGKYVELRCDPISGHTALYWYRQSLGQGPEFLIYFQGTGAADDSGLPNDRFFAVRPEGSVSTLKIQRTERGDSAVYLCASSLDSNQPQHFGDGTRLSIL.

The rearrangement uses TRBV10-1 and TRBJ2-1; TRBD1 is a possible D gene (5 bases). V lost 0 bases and J lost 4, with 13 bases in between. The CDR3 spans 16 residues. Germline values: CDR1 WNHNN, CDR2 SYGVQD (reference sequence). The CDR3 sequence is CASSESRTFGYNEQFF. The CDR3 DNA sequence: TGCGCCAGCAGTGAGTCCCGGACATTCGGATACAATGAGCAGTTCTTC.

This clone was observed a single time. The chain has TRBV5-6 and TRBJ2-7, with TRBD2 matching 9 bases. V lost 1 base and J lost 3; bases outside the gene matches: 5. The CDR3 consists of 15 residues. From germline, CDR1 is SGHDT and CDR2 YYEEEE. The CDR3 DNA follows: TGTGCCAGCAGCTTGAGTAGCGGGAGTCTCTACGAGCAGTACTTC. Translating it yields CASSLSSGSLYEQYF.

The V gene is TRBV6-1, the J gene TRBJ2-2; D possibly matches TRBD1 or TRBD2 (5 bases each). Germline CDR1 is MNHNS and CDR2 is SASEGT. V was pared by 3 bases and J by 8 bases, with 16 bases between. This CDR3 is 15 amino acids long. The CDR3 region is CASSEQPGRAGELFF. CDR3 coding DNA: TGTGCCAGCAGTGAGCAGCCGGGGCGGGCGGGGGAGCTGTTTTTT.

The CDR3 sequence is CASSLRQGGNEQFF. The CDR3 nucleotides read TGTGCCAGCAGCTTAAGACAGGGGGGAAATGAGCAGTTCTTC. This rearrangement joins TRBV7-3 to TRBJ2-1; TRBD1 matches at 9 bases. The V segment lost 1 base and the J segment 7 bases; nucleotides outside the gene matches: 2. The CDR3 is made up of 14 amino acids. Germline V gene sequence: CDR1 SGHTA, CDR2 FQGTGA. Using reference TRBV7-3 and TRBJ2-1 for the parts outside the CDR3, the full variable domain is GAGVSQTPSNKVTEKGKYVELRCDPISGHTALYWYRQSLGQGPEFLIYFQGTGAADDSGLPNDRFFAVRPEGSVSTLKIQRTERGDSAVYLCASSLRQGGNEQFFGPGTRLTVL.

The chain employs TRBV13 and TRBJ2-3; D unclear. The germline CDR1 and CDR2 sequences are PRHDT and FYEKMQ (reference sequence). V lost 5 bases and J lost 0, with 9 bases in between. CDR3 length: 14 amino acids. CDR3 nucleotide sequence: TGTGCCAGCAGCATGCTGGAGAGCACAGATACGCAGTATTTT. Protein product: CASSMLESTDTQYF.

The rearrangement joins TRBV7-9 to TRBJ1-2, with D unclear. Trimming removed 2 bases at V and 0 bases at J, with 4 bases between. Germline CDR1 SEHNR, CDR2 FQNEAQ (reference sequence). The CDR3 length is 13 residues. Here the CDR3 reads CASSLQANYGYTF. The DNA of the CDR3 is TGTGCCAGCAGCTTACAAGCTAACTATGGCTACACCTTC.